The rows below give T cell receptor beta chains drawn from one sample of a study of blood T cell repertoires in COVID-19. Measured with immunoSEQ multiplex PCR; TCRdb has only the in-frame clones, and not every one. The data hold 130,000 or so clones, with 60% to 80% observed a single time. Sequences were obtained from peripheral blood. These receptor sequences come from a woman in her 70s with acute or convalescent COVID-19. Each CDR3 is given with its conserved first and last residue.

TRBV28	TRBJ2-1	CASRSATGSPLYNEQFF
TRBV12-3/TRBV12-4	TRBJ2-3	CASSFSPTDTQYF
TRBV7-3	TRBJ2-1	CASTSGTSDEQFF
TRBV5-6	TRBJ2-7	CASSLFGGVGEQYF
TRBV19	TRBJ2-5	CASSIEGTGRETQYF
TRBV27	TRBJ1-4	CASSFTGFSNEKLFF
TRBV13	TRBJ2-5	CASSSRQHQETQYF
TRBV4-3	TRBJ2-3	CASSLSLALGTDTQYF
TRBV7-6	TRBJ1-4	CASSLDGISDEKLFF
TRBV11-2	TRBJ1-3	CASSSAGRALTDF
TRBV6-2/TRBV6-3	TRBJ2-3	CASSFKPGLRADTQYF
TRBV27	TRBJ2-7	CASSFIGSYEQYF
TRBV5-1	TRBJ1-2	CASSTFNREGGYTF
TRBV5-1	TRBJ1-2	CASRQTERDGYTF
TRBV6-1	TRBJ2-1	CASSERGGGNYNEQFF
TRBV5-1	TRBJ2-3	CASSREAFTDTQYF
TRBV11-2	TRBJ1-2	CASSPSDRGRFGYTF
TRBV29-1	TRBJ1-1	CSAERDYTEAFF
TRBV28	TRBJ2-1	CASSSYGLDGNEQFF
TRBV12-3/TRBV12-4	TRBJ1-1	CASSLGGQAEAFF
TRBV19	TRBJ2-1	CASSRRAYNEQFF
TRBV6-1	TRBJ2-5	CASSESVRYRVGETQYF
TRBV28	TRBJ1-2	CASRPQGGGYTF
TRBV9	TRBJ2-1	CASSVLDRGVNEQFF
TRBV7-2	TRBJ2-3	CASSSTGADTQYF
TRBV7-8	TRBJ2-1	CASSSAYNEQFF
TRBV4-1	TRBJ2-3	CASSQEVVGRDTQYF
TRBV28	TRBJ2-1	CASRLRTSGGYNEQFF
TRBV5-4	TRBJ2-3	CASSRRQGPDTQYF
TRBV6-2/TRBV6-3	TRBJ1-1	CASSYPTGAGNTEAFF
TRBV5-5	TRBJ1-4	CASSLQQGVATNEKLFF
TRBV6-5	TRBJ2-5	CASSYGAGGETQYF
TRBV7-2	TRBJ1-6	CASSPTGSSYNSPLHF
TRBV15	TRBJ1-5	CATSRGQGLNQPQHF
TRBV11-2	TRBJ1-2	CASSRMGQGRPYTF
TRBV5-1	TRBJ2-3	CASSRGAGDLGTDTQYF
TRBV19	TRBJ1-2	CASSSPRLYGYTF
TRBV7-9	TRBJ2-2	CASSSGGTGELFF
TRBV19	TRBJ2-7	CASSVSGGRDYEQYF
TRBV6-2/TRBV6-3	TRBJ2-1	CASSHEGYGWFF
TRBV5-5	TRBJ2-7	CASSLAGGSSYEQYF
TRBV7-2	TRBJ2-3	CASSFYGTSGGAVDTQYF
TRBV5-1	TRBJ2-5	CASSFGRGGPETQYF
TRBV27	TRBJ1-1	CASSWAGDTEAFF
TRBV19	TRBJ1-5	CASSYTEYSNQPQHF
TRBV11-2	TRBJ1-4	CASSLELGTNEKLFF
TRBV12-3/TRBV12-4	TRBJ1-4	CASSRGQAEKLFF
TRBV5-4	TRBJ2-3	CASSPGLAGGPGDAQYF
TRBV2	TRBJ2-3	CASSLAGYGDTQYF
TRBV20-1	TRBJ1-1	CSASPSGGTHQAFF
TRBV30	TRBJ2-5	CAWSRGPQETQYF
TRBV28	TRBJ1-5	CASSLVRGLWRGNGNQPQHF
TRBV11-2	TRBJ1-1	CASSFNQGGNTEAFF